This T cell receptor (beta chain) was recorded in a study of blood T cell repertoires in COVID-19. Whole-study context: The United States, Italy and Spain supplied acute and convalescent COVID-19 samples.

The CDR3 sequence is 12 residues long. Trimming pared 2 bases from V and 10 bases from J, leaving 8 bases between. Per the germline V gene, CDR1 is KGHDR and CDR2 is SFDVKD. Clones were sequenced by immunoSEQ multiplex PCR, and TCRdb holds only the in-frame ones, with some missing. The sample records 60,000 or so clones, 80% to 90% being singletons. This TCR derives from a woman older than 75 with acute or convalescent COVID-19. Sample: peripheral blood. The V and J genes are TRBV24-1 and TRBJ1-5, with D unclear. For the CDR3, the DNA is TGTGCCACCAGTGATTCGACATATCCCCAGCATTTT. Translation: CATSDSTYPQHF.